The next 9 T cell receptor beta chains were all read from a single sample in a study of T-cell memory formation after mild COVID-19 (dated by TCRdb to the early 2020s). Library preparation employed 5' RACE. The data were produced on an Illumina NovaSeq 6000. TCRdb redid the processing of the public reads, applying fastp at Q25 and MiXCR, and retained in-frame beta chains. For every CDR3 protein sequence, its rows merge into one entry that carries the most common genes and DNA. The sample table holds about 350,000 distinct CDR3 sequences, of which about an eighth were seen once. The top ten clonotypes cover about a fifth of the sample. Sequencing input: PBMCs or a T cell subset sorted from them (not recorded which). These receptors were obtained from a man aged 18 to 30 who had mild COVID-19 (a few samples of this study predate the infection). The sample titles of this study are shuffled in the database, so cell type and time point are left out; the donor was told from shared clones.

The chain carries TRBV18 and TRBJ2-5, with 9 bases fitting TRBD1. The J segment lost 5 bases and the V segment lost 6 bases, leaving 10 bases of the junction unmatched. The CDR3 length is 15 residues. Germline CDR1 KGHSH, CDR2 LQKENI. The CDR3 nucleotides read TGTGCCAGCTCCCTCGGACAGGGGCATCGGGAGACCCAGTACTTC. Translated: CASSLGQGHRETQYF.

This chain links TRBV20-1 with TRBJ2-6, with D uncertain. This CDR3 comprises 14 residues. Germline V gives CDR1 DFQATT, CDR2 SNEGSKA (reference sequence). V was pared by 3 bases and J by 0 bases, with 6 bases between. The CDR3: CSARAPSGANVLTF. In DNA, the CDR3 is TGCAGTGCTAGGGCCCCCTCTGGGGCCAACGTCCTGACTTTC.

This clonotype was seen a handful of times. The V call is TRBV5-1, the J call TRBJ2-1, with 7 bases matching TRBD2. With 1 base clipped from V and 6 bases from J, the junction kept 4 bases outside the gene matches. CDR3 length: 14 amino acids. From germline, CDR1 is SGHRS and CDR2 YFSETQ. The DNA of the CDR3 is TGCGCCAGCAGCTTGCCCCGGGGGGTCAATGAGCAGTTCTTC. Translating it yields CASSLPRGVNEQFF.

Only a few counts were recorded for this clonotype. The rearrangement joins TRBV7-9 to TRBJ1-1; a possible D gene is TRBD1 (5 bases). CDR3 size: 14 residues. Trimming left V 3 bases short and J 7 bases short, with 15 bases between. Germline V gene data show CDR1 as SEHNR and CDR2 as FQNEAQ (reference sequence). CDR3 residues: CASSFGTAPSEAFF. The CDR3 bases are TGTGCCAGCAGCTTTGGGACCGCCCCAAGTGAAGCTTTCTTT.

This rearrangement joins TRBV7-2 to TRBJ2-1, with D possibly being TRBD1 or TRBD2 (5 bases each). From germline, CDR1 is SGHTA and CDR2 FQGNSA. The CDR3 extends over 15 amino acids. V was clipped by 1 base and J by 9 bases, with 16 bases between them. The CDR3 DNA reads TGTGCCAGCAGCTTAGACCGAGACGGGACGTCTGAGCAGTTCTTC. Protein product: CASSLDRDGTSEQFF.

This clonotype was recorded many times. J is TRBJ1-3 and V is TRBV12-3 or TRBV12-4, with 8 bases fitting TRBD1. This CDR3 spans 15 amino acids. V shed 5 bases and J 4 bases; nucleotides not matched to a gene: 7. The CDR3 is CASSKRQGPGNTIYF. The DNA for the CDR3 is TGTGCCAGCAGTAAGAGACAGGGGCCCGGAAACACCATATATTTT.

This clonotype was found a few times. The chain links TRBV24-1 to TRBJ2-1; 8 positions match TRBD2. V lost 3 bases and J lost 5; bases outside the gene matches: 5. The CDR3 sequence is 15 residues long. The germline gives CDR1 KGHDR, CDR2 SFDVKD. CDR3 in DNA: TGTGCCACCAGTGATACTAGCGGAACCAACAATGAGCAGTTCTTC. It codes for CATSDTSGTNNEQFF.

This clonotype was found a few times. The chain uses TRBV11-2 and TRBJ2-1, with TRBD1 as a possible D gene (6 bases). In germline, CDR1 is SGHAT, CDR2 FQNNGV. The CDR3 contains 14 residues. The ends were cut back, 1 base at V and 9 bases at J, with 13 bases in the middle. The CDR3 DNA follows: TGTGCCAGCAGCTTAGGACAGGCGCCCCTTGAGCAGTTCTTC. Its translation is CASSLGQAPLEQFF.

The gene calls are TRBV5-5 and TRBJ1-2; perhaps TRBD1 as D (5 bases). With 2 bases removed from V and 1 base from J, the gap between germline ends came to 12 bases. The CDR3 is made up of 15 amino acids. CDR1 is SGHKS and CDR2 is YYEKEE in the germline V gene (reference sequence). The CDR3 reads CASSFRQTNNYGYTF. DNA of the CDR3: TGTGCCAGCAGCTTTAGACAGACCAATAACTATGGCTACACCTTC.